These 29 T cell receptor beta chains came from one sample sequenced in a study of blood T cell repertoires in COVID-19. Measured with immunoSEQ multiplex PCR; TCRdb has only the in-frame clones, and not every one. The sample shows 150,000 to 200,000 clones, 65% to 80% of them seen only once. Sequencing was carried out using peripheral blood. The source is a man between 60 and 75 years old with acute or convalescent COVID-19.

The gene calls are TRBV3-1 (or the pseudogene TRBV3-2) and TRBJ2-5; 9 bases agree with TRBD1. With 1 base clipped from V and 7 bases from J, the junction kept 7 bases outside the gene matches. CDR3 length: 15 amino acids. The germline V gene has CDR1 LGHDT and CDR2 YNNKEL (reference sequence). The CDR3 DNA reads as TGTGCCAGCAGCCAAGGGACAGGGGATTTGGGGACCCAGTACTTC. This encodes CASSQGTGDLGTQYF.

This clone was picked up a small number of times. The chain recombines TRBV4-1 with TRBJ2-5; 8 nucleotides align to TRBD1. Unmatched junction bases numbered 6, after V lost 3 bases and J lost 6 bases. This CDR3 has 14 amino acids. The V gene's germline CDR1 is MGHRA and CDR2 YSYEKL. CDR3 protein: CASSQMDREKTQYF. CDR3 DNA: TGCGCCAGCAGCCAGATGGACAGGGAAAAGACCCAGTACTTC.

The chain recombines TRBV6-1 with TRBJ1-1, with D tentatively TRBD1 (5 bases). The CDR3 runs 14 residues. Germline CDR1 is MNHNS and CDR2 is SASEGT. Trimming pared 5 bases from V and 1 base from J, leaving 11 bases between. Here the CDR3 reads CASSYSTGNTEAFF. Here the CDR3 DNA reads TGTGCCAGCAGTTATTCCACAGGGAACACTGAAGCTTTCTTT.

The chain couples TRBV18 to TRBJ1-5; 12 nucleotides align to TRBD1. Germline lookup yields CDR1 KGHSH and CDR2 LQKENI. J lost 6 bases, V lost 0 bases, and 3 bases had no gene match. The CDR3 covers 16 residues. CDR3 coding DNA: TGTGCCAGCTCACCACCGGGACAGGGGGCGAGTCAGCCCCAGCATTTT. Translated: CASSPPGQGASQPQHF.

The chain links TRBV5-6 to TRBJ1-6, with D perhaps matching TRBD1 (6 bases). The CDR3 loop spans 14 amino acids. V was pared by 4 bases and J by 8 bases, with 13 bases between. CDR1 is SGHDT, CDR2 YYEEEE, per germline. The CDR3 bases are TGTGCCAGCAGCCCCACAGGGATGGATTCACCCCTCCACTTT. Protein sequence: CASSPTGMDSPLHF.

The chain couples TRBV29-1 to TRBJ2-7, with 9 bases that match TRBD1. Germline V gene sequence: CDR1 SQVTM, CDR2 ANQGSEA. Trimming cost V 5 bases and J 5 bases; bases outside gene matches: 7. The CDR3 runs 13 residues. The CDR3 sequence is CSVSGTGQDEQYF. The CDR3 nucleotides are TGCAGCGTTTCCGGGACAGGGCAGGACGAGCAGTACTTC.

This CDR3 reads CASSWGFQETQYF. CDR3 DNA: TGTGCCAGCAGCTGGGGCTTCCAAGAGACCCAGTACTTC. The rearrangement uses TRBV5-4 and TRBJ2-5; a weak D match, TRBD1 (5 bases). V was trimmed by 3 bases and J by 1 base, leaving 7 bases between them. The CDR3 has 13 residues. Germline-derived CDR1 and CDR2 are SGHNT and YYREEE (reference sequence).

The chain has TRBV28 and TRBJ1-2; D is unresolved. Germline V CDR1 and CDR2: MDHEN, SYDVKM. The CDR3 runs to 15 residues. The ends were cut back, 7 bases at V and 2 bases at J, with 17 bases in the middle. CDR3 sequence (DNA): TGTGCCAGCACCCCGGGTGGAGGACTAAACTATGGCTACACCTTC. Its translation: CASTPGGGLNYGYTF.

Concerning this clone itself: A junction end diverges from the germline sequence, so it may reflect a read error. J is TRBJ1-2 and V is TRBV19, with 10 positions matching TRBD1. CDR3 length: 12 amino acids. Germline V gives CDR1 LNHDA, CDR2 SQIVND (reference sequence). CDR3 sequence: CASSPRDRGVAF. CDR3 in DNA: TGTGCCAGTAGTCCTCGGGACAGGGGAGTTGCCTTC.

The V call is TRBV29-1, the J call TRBJ1-5, with 9 bases lining up with TRBD1. V shed 6 bases, J shed 4 bases, and the junction held 10 bases outside the gene matches. Germline V gene lookup returns CDR1 SQVTM and CDR2 ANQGSEA. CDR3 length equals 15 residues. CDR3 DNA sequence: TGCAGCGTAGCACGGGGGACAGGGAAAAATCAGCCCCAGCATTTT. As protein: CSVARGTGKNQPQHF.

The chain recombines TRBV6-4 with TRBJ2-2; D remains ambiguous. Trimming pared 3 bases from V and 1 base from J, leaving 9 bases between. CDR1 and CDR2 (germline): MRHNA, SNTAGT. This CDR3 contains 15 residues. Here the CDR3 DNA reads TGTGCCAGCAGTGAACAGCCCATGAACACCGGGGAGCTGTTTTTT. It is translated as CASSEQPMNTGELFF.

The table lists this clone with a count of one. This chain joins TRBV18 and TRBJ2-7, with D possibly TRBD1 on 5 matching bases. This CDR3 contains 16 residues. Germline CDR1 is KGHSH and CDR2 is LQKENI. Trimming cost V 2 bases and J 5 bases, with 19 bases left between them. As DNA, the CDR3 is TGTGCCAGCTCACCAGTCTCCGGCAGGGTGCTCCACGAGCAGTACTTC. It yields the protein CASSPVSGRVLHEQYF.

The chain combines TRBV7-8 with TRBJ2-7; possibly TRBD2 for D (7 bases). Germline lookup yields CDR1 SGHVS and CDR2 FQNEAQ. The CDR3 length is 15 residues. Trimming took 3 bases from V and 5 from J, leaving 17 bases between them. In DNA, the CDR3 is TGTGCCAGCAGCTTTACGGGAGGCAGGGGCGACGAGCAGTACTTC. Translating gives CASSFTGGRGDEQYF.

The gene calls are TRBV2 and TRBJ2-2; TRBD2 matches at 13 bases. Trimming took 9 bases from V and 1 from J; bases not matched to a gene: 5. Germline CDR1 and CDR2: SNHLY and FYNNEI. CDR3 length equals 16 residues. CDR3 sequence reads: CASPRTSGGNTGELFF. CDR3 nucleotide sequence: TGTGCCAGTCCCCGGACTAGCGGGGGGAACACCGGGGAGCTGTTTTTT. Filled out from reference TRBV2 and TRBJ2-2, the complete variable domain reads EPEVTQTPSHQVTQMGQEVILRCVPISNHLYFYWYRQILGQKVEFLVSFYNNEISEKSEIFDDQFSVERPDGSNFTLKIRSTKLEDSAMYFCASPRTSGGNTGELFFGEGSRLTVL.

This chain connects TRBV20-1 to TRBJ2-7; D gene unclear. V shed 3 bases and J shed 4 bases, with 7 bases lying between them. The CDR3 is 11 residues long. The germline V gene encodes CDR1 DFQATT and CDR2 SNEGSKA (reference sequence). The CDR3 reads CSASTDYEQYF. The DNA of the CDR3 is TGCAGTGCTAGTACTGATTACGAGCAGTACTTC.

The chain joins TRBV27 to TRBJ1-3, with D possibly TRBD1 on 5 matching bases. The germline gives CDR1 MNHEY, CDR2 SMNVEV (reference sequence). The CDR3 loop spans 14 amino acids. Trimming pared 6 bases from V and 4 bases from J, leaving 13 bases between. For the CDR3, the DNA is TGTGCCAGCAGACCGGGACTCCAGGGAAACACCATATATTTT. This encodes CASRPGLQGNTIYF.

V is TRBV30 and J is TRBJ2-6; D possibly corresponds to TRBD1 (5 bases). Germline values: CDR1 GTSNPN, CDR2 SVGIG (reference sequence). The CDR3 has 13 amino acids. V shed 3 bases and J shed 4 bases, with 7 bases lying between them. The DNA for the CDR3 is TGTGCCTGGAGCAGGGCGGGGGCCAACGTCCTGACTTTC. It yields the protein CAWSRAGANVLTF.

The chain joins TRBV9 to TRBJ2-2; D is unclear. V was trimmed by 6 bases and J by 6 bases, leaving 9 bases between them. The CDR3 sequence is 12 residues long. CDR1 and CDR2 from the germline V gene are SGDLS and YYNGEE. The CDR3 bases are TGTGCCAGCAACGCCGGTCCCGGGGAGCTGTTTTTT. This translates into CASNAGPGELFF.

The V gene is TRBV29-1, the J gene TRBJ2-5, with D uncertain. V was clipped by 4 bases and J by 3 bases, with 6 bases between them. The CDR3 runs to 11 residues. Germline CDR1 and CDR2: SQVTM and ANQGSEA. CDR3 sequence (DNA): TGCAGCGTTGTAACAGAAGAGACCCAGTACTTC. Translating it yields CSVVTEETQYF.

In its sample, this clone was seen once. The rearrangement joins TRBV4-1 to TRBJ1-2, with D perhaps matching TRBD1 (5 bases). Germline V gives CDR1 MGHRA, CDR2 YSYEKL. V lost 2 bases and J lost 13, with 32 bases in between. The CDR3 has 18 amino acids. CDR3 residues: CASSQSPLSVGKRDLFTF. The CDR3 coding sequence is TGCGCCAGCAGCCAATCCCCACTCTCAGTAGGGAAGCGGGACCTCTTCACCTTC.

The chain carries TRBV9 and TRBJ2-1, with 9 bases aligning to TRBD2. Trimming took 3 bases from V and 8 from J; bases not matched to a gene: 9. The CDR3 is 15 residues long. The germline V gene encodes CDR1 SGDLS and CDR2 YYNGEE. The CDR3 DNA reads as TGTGCCAGCAGCGGGCGGGGGGGCCCTGAGGATGAGCAGTTCTTC. This encodes CASSGRGGPEDEQFF.

The chain links TRBV6-5 to TRBJ2-5, with D tentatively TRBD1 (7 bases). The V end was cut by 4 bases, the J end by 5 bases, with 17 bases between. This CDR3 comprises 15 residues. Germline CDR1 reads MNHEY; CDR2 reads SVGAGI. CDR3 region: CASSFDRAGGETQYF. CDR3 sequence (DNA): TGTGCCAGCAGTTTCGACAGGGCTGGGGGGGAGACCCAGTACTTC.

As concerns this clone: Other DNA variants within this sample encode the same CDR3. The rearrangement links TRBV3-1 (or the pseudogene TRBV3-2) to TRBJ1-2; tentatively, D is TRBD1 (5 bases). Germline CDR1 reads LGHDT; CDR2 reads YNNKEL (reference sequence). The CDR3 loop spans 14 amino acids. V lost 1 base and J 0 bases, leaving 6 bases between the germline ends. Here the CDR3 DNA reads TGTGCCAGCAGCCAAGGCAGGGCTAACTATGGCTACACCTTC. As protein: CASSQGRANYGYTF.

The V gene is TRBV18, the J gene TRBJ1-2; possibly TRBD1 for D (6 bases). The CDR3 is made up of 14 amino acids. Germline CDR1 and CDR2: KGHSH and LQKENI. The ends were cut back, 3 bases at V and 2 bases at J, with 10 bases in the middle. CDR3 protein: CASSPRDMNYGYTF. CDR3 nucleotide sequence: TGTGCCAGCTCACCCCGGGACATGAACTATGGCTACACCTTC. Supplemented by reference TRBV18 and TRBJ1-2, the full variable domain reads NAGVMQNPRHLVRRRGQEARLRCSPMKGHSHVYWYRQLPEEGLKFMVYLQKENIIDESGMPKERFSAEFPKEGPSILRIQQVVRGDSAAYFCASSPRDMNYGYTFGSGTRLTVV.

The chain is built from TRBV9 and TRBJ2-5; D possibly corresponds to TRBD1 (6 bases). The CDR3 extends over 15 amino acids. From germline, CDR1 is SGDLS and CDR2 YYNGEE. V was clipped by 0 bases and J by 2 bases, with 11 bases between them. The CDR3 region has the DNA TGTGCCAGCAGCGTAGCAGGGGACACGCAAGAGACCCAGTACTTC. Its protein product is CASSVAGDTQETQYF.

The gene calls are TRBV7-2 and TRBJ2-1; 7 bases agree with TRBD2. The J segment lost 4 bases and the V segment lost 5 bases, leaving 8 bases of the junction unmatched. Germline V gene data show CDR1 as SGHTA and CDR2 as FQGNSA. The CDR3 totals 15 residues. The CDR3 region is CASSPETSRYNEQFF. As DNA, the CDR3 is TGTGCCAGCAGCCCAGAGACTAGCAGGTACAATGAGCAGTTCTTC. The complete variable domain, with remaining parts taken from reference TRBV7-2 and TRBJ2-1, reads GAGVSQSPSNKVTEKGKDVELRCDPISGHTALYWYRQSLGQGLEFLIYFQGNSAPDKSGLPSDRFSAERTGGSVSTLTIQRTQQEDSAVYLCASSPETSRYNEQFFGPGTRLTVL.

This clone occurred once. The J gene is TRBJ1-2, the V gene TRBV24-1, with TRBD1 as a possible D gene (6 bases). Germline CDR1 is KGHDR and CDR2 is SFDVKD. The CDR3 runs 14 residues. Trimming shortened V by 1 base and J by 6 bases, and 11 bases separated the two germline ends. CDR3 in amino acids: CATSDLDRYHGYTF. CDR3 DNA sequence: TGTGCCACCAGTGATTTAGACAGGTACCATGGCTACACCTTC.

This clone appeared a single time. The J gene is TRBJ2-5, the V gene TRBV2, with 11 positions matching TRBD1. Germline CDR1 is SNHLY and CDR2 is FYNNEI. J lost 5 bases, V lost 3 bases, and 5 bases had no gene match. This CDR3 spans 15 amino acids. CDR3 amino acids: CASSDRTGGGETQYF. CDR3 sequence (DNA): TGTGCCAGCAGTGACCGGACAGGGGGCGGGGAGACCCAGTACTTC.

This chain links TRBV18 with TRBJ2-2; the D gene is possibly TRBD2 (6 bases). The germline gives CDR1 KGHSH, CDR2 LQKENI. The CDR3 contains 14 residues. V was cut by 3 bases and J by 4 bases, with 9 bases left in between. As DNA, the CDR3 is TGTGCCAGCTCACCCCAGGGAGGCACCGGGGAGCTGTTTTTT. It codes for CASSPQGGTGELFF.